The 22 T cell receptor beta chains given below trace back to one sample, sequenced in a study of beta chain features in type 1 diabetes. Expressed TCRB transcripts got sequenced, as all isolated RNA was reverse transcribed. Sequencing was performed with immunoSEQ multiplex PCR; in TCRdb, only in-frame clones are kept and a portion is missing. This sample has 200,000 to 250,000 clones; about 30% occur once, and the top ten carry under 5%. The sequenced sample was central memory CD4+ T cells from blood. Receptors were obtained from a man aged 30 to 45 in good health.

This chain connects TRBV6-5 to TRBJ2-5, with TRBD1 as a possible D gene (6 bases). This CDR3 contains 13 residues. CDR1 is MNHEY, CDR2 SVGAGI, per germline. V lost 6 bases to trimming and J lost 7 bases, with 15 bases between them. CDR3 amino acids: CASRSDQTGTQYF. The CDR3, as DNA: TGTGCCAGCAGATCTGACCAGACAGGGACCCAGTACTTC.

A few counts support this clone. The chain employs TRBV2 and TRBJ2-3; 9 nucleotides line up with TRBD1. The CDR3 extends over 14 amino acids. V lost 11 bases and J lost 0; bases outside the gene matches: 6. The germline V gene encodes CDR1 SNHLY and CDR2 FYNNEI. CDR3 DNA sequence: TGTGCCGAGGGACAGGGTGTAAGCACAGATACGCAGTATTTT. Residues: CAEGQGVSTDTQYF.

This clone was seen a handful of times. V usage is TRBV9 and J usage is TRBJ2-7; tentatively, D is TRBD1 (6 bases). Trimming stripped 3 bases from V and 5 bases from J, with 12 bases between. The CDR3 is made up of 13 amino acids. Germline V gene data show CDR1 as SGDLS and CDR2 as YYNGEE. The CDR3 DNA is TGTGCCAGCAGCGGCAAAACAGGGCACGAGCAGTACTTC. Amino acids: CASSGKTGHEQYF.

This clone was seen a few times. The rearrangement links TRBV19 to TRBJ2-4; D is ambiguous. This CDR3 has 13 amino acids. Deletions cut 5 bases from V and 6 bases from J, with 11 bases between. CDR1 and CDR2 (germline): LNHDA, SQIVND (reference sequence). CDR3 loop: CASSESSRNIQYF. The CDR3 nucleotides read TGTGCCAGTAGTGAATCCTCACGAAACATTCAGTACTTC.

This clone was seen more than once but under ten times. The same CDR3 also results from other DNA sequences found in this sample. This CDR3 reads CASSLQGYEQYF. In DNA, the CDR3 is TGTGCCAGCAGCCTACAGGGGTACGAGCAGTACTTC. V usage is TRBV7-2 and J usage is TRBJ2-7; 7 nucleotides agree with TRBD1. CDR3 size: 12 residues. The germline CDR1 and CDR2 sequences are SGHTA and FQGNSA. Trimming removed 5 bases from V and 4 bases from J; junction bases left unmatched: 2.

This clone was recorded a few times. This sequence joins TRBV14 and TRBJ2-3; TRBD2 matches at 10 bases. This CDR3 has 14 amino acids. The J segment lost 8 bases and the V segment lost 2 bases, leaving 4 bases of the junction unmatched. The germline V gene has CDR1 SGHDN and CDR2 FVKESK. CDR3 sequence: CASSQTSGAVTQYF. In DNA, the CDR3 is TGTGCCAGCAGCCAAACTAGCGGGGCGGTTACGCAGTATTTT.

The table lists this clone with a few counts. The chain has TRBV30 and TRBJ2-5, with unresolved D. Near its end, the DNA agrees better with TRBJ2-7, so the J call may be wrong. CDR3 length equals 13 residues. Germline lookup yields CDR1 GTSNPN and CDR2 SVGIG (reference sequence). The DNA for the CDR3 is TGTGCCTGGGCCGCGGCGGCCCCCTACGAGCAGTACTTC. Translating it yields CAWAAAAPYEQYF.

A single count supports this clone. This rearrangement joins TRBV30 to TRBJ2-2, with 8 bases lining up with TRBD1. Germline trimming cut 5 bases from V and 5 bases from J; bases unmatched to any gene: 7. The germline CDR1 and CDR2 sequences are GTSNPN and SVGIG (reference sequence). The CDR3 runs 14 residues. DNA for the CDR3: TGTGCCTGGGAGCAGGGGGCGCATACCGGGGAGCTGTTTTTT. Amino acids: CAWEQGAHTGELFF.

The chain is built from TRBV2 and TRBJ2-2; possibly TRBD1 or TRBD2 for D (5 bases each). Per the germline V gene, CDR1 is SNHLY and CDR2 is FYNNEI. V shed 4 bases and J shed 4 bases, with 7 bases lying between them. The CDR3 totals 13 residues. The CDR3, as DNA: TGTGCCAGCAGTGGGGACGGCACCGGGGAGCTGTTTTTT. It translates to CASSGDGTGELFF.

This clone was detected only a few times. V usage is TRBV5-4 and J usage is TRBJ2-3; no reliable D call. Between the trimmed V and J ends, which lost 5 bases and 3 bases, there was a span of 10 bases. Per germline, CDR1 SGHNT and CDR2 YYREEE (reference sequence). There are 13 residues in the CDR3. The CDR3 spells CASRDPRTDTQYF. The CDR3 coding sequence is TGTGCCAGCAGGGACCCACGGACAGATACGCAGTATTTT. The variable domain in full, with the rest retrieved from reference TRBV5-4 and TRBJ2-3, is ETGVTQSPTHLIKTRGQQVTLRCSSQSGHNTVSWYQQALGQGPQFIFQYYREEENGRGNFPPRFSGLQFPNYSSELNVNALELDDSALYLCASRDPRTDTQYFGPGTRLTVL.

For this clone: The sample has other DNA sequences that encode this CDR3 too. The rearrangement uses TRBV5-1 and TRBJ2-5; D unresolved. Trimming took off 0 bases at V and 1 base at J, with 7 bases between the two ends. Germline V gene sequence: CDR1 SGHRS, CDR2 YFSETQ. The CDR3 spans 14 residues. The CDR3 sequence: CASSLGPGQETQYF. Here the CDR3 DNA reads TGCGCCAGCAGCTTGGGGCCAGGCCAAGAGACCCAGTACTTC.

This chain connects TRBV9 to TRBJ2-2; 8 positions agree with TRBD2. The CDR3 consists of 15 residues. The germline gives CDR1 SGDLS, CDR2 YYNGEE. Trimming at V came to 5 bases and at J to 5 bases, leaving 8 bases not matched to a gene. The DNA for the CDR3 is TGTGCCAGCAGATTAGCGGGGACGGGGACCGGGGAGCTGTTTTTT. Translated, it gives CASRLAGTGTGELFF. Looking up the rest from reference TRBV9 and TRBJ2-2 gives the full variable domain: DSGVTQTPKHLITATGQRVTLRCSPRSGDLSVYWYQQSLDQGLQFLIQYYNGEERAKGNILERFSAQQFPDLHSELNLSSLELGDSALYFCASRLAGTGTGELFFGEGSRLTVL.

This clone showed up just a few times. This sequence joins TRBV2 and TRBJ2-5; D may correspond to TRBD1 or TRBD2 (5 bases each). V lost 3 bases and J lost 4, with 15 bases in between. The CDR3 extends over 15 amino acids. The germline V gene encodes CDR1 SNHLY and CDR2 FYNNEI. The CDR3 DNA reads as TGTGCCAGCAGTGAGCGGGCAACTGGGGCAGAGACCCAGTACTTC. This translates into CASSERATGAETQYF. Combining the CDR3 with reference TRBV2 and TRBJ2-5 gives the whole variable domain EPEVTQTPSHQVTQMGQEVILRCVPISNHLYFYWYRQILGQKVEFLVSFYNNEISEKSEIFDDQFSVERPDGSNFTLKIRSTKLEDSAMYFCASSERATGAETQYFGPGTRLLVL.

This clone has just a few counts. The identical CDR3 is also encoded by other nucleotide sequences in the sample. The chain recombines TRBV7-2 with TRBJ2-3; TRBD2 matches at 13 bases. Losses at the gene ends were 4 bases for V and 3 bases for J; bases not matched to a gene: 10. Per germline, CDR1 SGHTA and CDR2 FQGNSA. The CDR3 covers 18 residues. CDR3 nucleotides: TGTGCCAGCAGCTCCCCGGCCCAACTAGCGGGGGGGACAGATACGCAGTATTTT. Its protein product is CASSSPAQLAGGTDTQYF.

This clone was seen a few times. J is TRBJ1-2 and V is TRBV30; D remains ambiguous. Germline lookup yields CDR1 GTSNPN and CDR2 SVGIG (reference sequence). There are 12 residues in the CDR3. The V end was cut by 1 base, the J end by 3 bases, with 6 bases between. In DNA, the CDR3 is TGTGCCTGGAGTGAGAGTTACTATGGCTACACCTTC. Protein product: CAWSESYYGYTF.

CDR3 nucleotide sequence: TGTGCCAGCAGCTTTTCCAGTGCCTACGAGCAGTACTTC. Its translation is CASSFSSAYEQYF. This rearrangement joins TRBV7-2 to TRBJ2-7; D is undetermined. The CDR3 loop spans 13 amino acids. CDR1 is SGHTA and CDR2 is FQGNSA in the germline V gene. V lost 3 bases to trimming and J lost 2 bases, with 8 bases between them.

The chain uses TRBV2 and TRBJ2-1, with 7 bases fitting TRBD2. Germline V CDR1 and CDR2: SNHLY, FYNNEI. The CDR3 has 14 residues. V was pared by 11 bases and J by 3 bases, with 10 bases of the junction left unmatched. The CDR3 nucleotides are TGTGCCGGGGCCACTAGCGTATTCTACAATGAGCAGTTCTTC. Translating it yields CAGATSVFYNEQFF.

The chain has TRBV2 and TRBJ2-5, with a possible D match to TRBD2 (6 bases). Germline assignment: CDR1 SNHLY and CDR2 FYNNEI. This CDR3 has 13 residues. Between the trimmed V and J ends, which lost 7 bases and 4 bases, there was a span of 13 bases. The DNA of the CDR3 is TGTGCCAGCACGGTGGGACTGAGAGAGACCCAGTACTTC. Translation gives CASTVGLRETQYF. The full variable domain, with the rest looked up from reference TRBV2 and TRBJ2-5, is EPEVTQTPSHQVTQMGQEVILRCVPISNHLYFYWYRQILGQKVEFLVSFYNNEISEKSEIFDDQFSVERPDGSNFTLKIRSTKLEDSAMYFCASTVGLRETQYFGPGTRLLVL.

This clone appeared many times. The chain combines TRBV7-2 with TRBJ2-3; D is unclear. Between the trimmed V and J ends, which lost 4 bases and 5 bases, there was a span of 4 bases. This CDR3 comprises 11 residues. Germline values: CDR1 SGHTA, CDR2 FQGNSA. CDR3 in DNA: TGTGCCAGCAGCTACAGAGATACGCAGTATTTT. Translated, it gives CASSYRDTQYF.

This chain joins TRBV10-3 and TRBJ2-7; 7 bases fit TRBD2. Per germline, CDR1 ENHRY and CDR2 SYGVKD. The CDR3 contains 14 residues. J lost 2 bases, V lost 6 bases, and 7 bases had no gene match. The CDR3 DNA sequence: TGTGCCATCAGCCCTAGCGGCACCCCCTACGAGCAGTACTTC. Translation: CAISPSGTPYEQYF.

This CDR3 reads CASSLDYYEQYF. CDR3 coding DNA: TGTGCCAGCAGCTTGGACTACTACGAGCAGTACTTC. This sequence joins TRBV7-2 and TRBJ2-7, with D perhaps matching TRBD2 (6 bases). Looked up from germline, CDR1 is SGHTA and CDR2 is FQGNSA. The V end was cut by 3 bases, the J end by 3 bases, with 6 bases between. The CDR3 contains 12 residues.

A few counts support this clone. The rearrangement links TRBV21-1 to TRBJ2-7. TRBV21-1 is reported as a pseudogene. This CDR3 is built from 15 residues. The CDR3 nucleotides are TGTAGTCGGGACGGAACTCAGAGATCTTCCTACGAGCAGTACTTC. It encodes CSRDGTQRSSYEQYF.